This T cell receptor beta chain was captured in a study of T cells in Graves' hyperthyroidism and ophthalmopathy. The CDR3 regions of TCR beta were amplified from RNA transcripts. The TCR CDR3 first-round RT-PCR relied on the HTBI primer set. MiXCR was run by TCRdb on the multiplex PCR reads, yielding one entry per CDR3 protein. The repertoire holds around 400,000 distinct CDR3 sequences, 15% seen once, with roughly a fifth in the top ten. The germline V gene encodes CDR1 MNHEY and CDR2 SMNVEV (reference sequence). The CDR3 runs 15 residues. Trimming took 2 bases from V and 2 from J, leaving 13 bases between them.

The chain has TRBV27 and TRBJ2-7; D unresolved. The sample taken for sequencing was blood. This sequence was found in a woman aged 60-75 years with Graves' ophthalmopathy. The CDR3 DNA reads as TGTGCCAGCAGTTTAAGGAACGGCCCTCCCTACGAGCAGTACTTC. It encodes CASSLRNGPPYEQYF.